Below are 6 T cell receptor beta chains sequenced from a single sample in a study of graft-versus-host responses after intestinal transplantation. No antigen is known for these receptors. Clones were sequenced by immunoSEQ multiplex PCR, and TCRdb holds only the in-frame ones, with some missing. The sample includes some 120,000 clones, around 94% seen only once; the top ten take approximately 0.25%. Sequencing used unstimulated CD4+ T cells sorted from spleen or lymph node cells, obtained before transplant. These receptors originate from a human donor who was the organ donor for an intestinal transplant.

The J gene is TRBJ2-1, the V gene TRBV5-1, with D hard to call. The CDR3 is 13 residues long. Germline loops: CDR1 SGHRS, CDR2 YFSETQ. V dropped 5 bases and J dropped 10 bases, with 16 bases sitting between them. CDR3 sequence reads: CASSVQLLREQFF. CDR3 nucleotide sequence: TGCGCCAGCAGTGTTCAACTTCTTCGGGAGCAGTTCTTC.

The chain carries TRBV11-2 and TRBJ2-1; D ambiguous. The CDR3 totals 14 residues. The V end was cut by 0 bases, the J end by 6 bases, with 9 bases between. Germline V gives CDR1 SGHAT, CDR2 FQNNGV. CDR3 protein: CASSLDRLVNEQFF. The DNA for the CDR3 is TGTGCCAGCAGCTTAGATCGGCTCGTCAATGAGCAGTTCTTC.

The CDR3 DNA follows: TGTGCCAGCAGGAACCCGGGCAGGGCTATGGAAAAACTGTTTTTT. It specifies CASRNPGRAMEKLFF. V is TRBV2 and J is TRBJ1-4; D possibly corresponds to TRBD1 (5 bases). The CDR3 loop spans 15 amino acids. The V end was cut by 6 bases, the J end by 8 bases, with 19 bases between. Germline V lookup: CDR1 SNHLY, CDR2 FYNNEI.

The J gene is TRBJ2-3, the V gene TRBV19, with D perhaps being TRBD1 or TRBD2 (5 bases each). Trimming shortened V by 1 base and J by 3 bases, and 14 bases separated the two germline ends. The CDR3 loop spans 16 amino acids. The germline V gene has CDR1 LNHDA and CDR2 SQIVND (reference sequence). CDR3 sequence reads: CASSIATAPGTDTQYF. CDR3 coding DNA: TGTGCCAGTAGTATAGCGACAGCACCGGGGACAGATACGCAGTATTTT.

The rearrangement uses TRBV7-6 and TRBJ2-7, with 10 bases identical to TRBD1. CDR3 length: 15 residues. Germline V gene data show CDR1 as SGHVS and CDR2 as FNYEAQ. With V trimmed by 4 bases and J by 3 bases, 6 bases remained unmatched. For the CDR3, the DNA is TGTGCCAGCAGCTCTCCGGGACAGGGGAACTACGAGCAGTACTTC. Amino acid sequence: CASSSPGQGNYEQYF.

The V call is TRBV5-1, the J call TRBJ2-5, with D uncertain. The V and J ends lost 4 bases and 0 bases respectively, with 13 bases between them. The germline V gene has CDR1 SGHRS and CDR2 YFSETQ. The CDR3 is 15 amino acids. Here the CDR3 DNA reads TGCGCCAGCAGCCCGGTCGCTGGGCACCAAGAGACCCAGTACTTC. Amino acids: CASSPVAGHQETQYF.